The 30 T cell receptor beta chains below come from one sample, sequenced in a study of blood T cell repertoires in COVID-19. The assay was immunoSEQ multiplex PCR, and TCRdb's table has in-frame clones only and misses some. The table includes tens of thousands of clones, 75% to 90% detected once. The sample consisted of peripheral blood. Receptor source: a man aged 50 to 60 with active or convalescent COVID-19.

The CDR3 coding sequence is TGTGCCAGCAGCCCACGGACAGGGAGAGGGTCCTACAATGAGCAGTTCTTC. It codes for CASSPRTGRGSYNEQFF. The gene calls are TRBV7-8 and TRBJ2-1, with 8 bases fitting TRBD1. The CDR3 is 17 amino acids. The germline V gene encodes CDR1 SGHVS and CDR2 FQNEAQ. The J segment lost 1 base and the V segment lost 5 bases, leaving 10 bases of the junction unmatched.

This clone came up a few times. The V gene is TRBV6-2 or TRBV6-3, the J gene TRBJ1-5; a possible D gene is TRBD1 (5 bases). Germline CDR1 MNHEY, CDR2 SVGEGT. The V and J ends lost 0 bases and 2 bases respectively, with 26 bases between them. This CDR3 region has 21 residues. DNA of the CDR3: TGTGCCAGCAGTTACTCGAAGCTTAGTTCTGGGGGGAGTTGGGGCAATCAGCCCCAGCATTTT. Residues: CASSYSKLSSGGSWGNQPQHF.

The CDR3 protein is CASSVQPQGYEQYF. The CDR3 coding sequence is TGTGCCAGCAGCGTACAACCACAGGGCTACGAGCAGTACTTC. The rearrangement joins TRBV9 to TRBJ2-7; D possibly corresponds to TRBD1 (6 bases). V gave up 1 base and J gave up 3 bases, with 11 bases separating them. From germline, CDR1 is SGDLS and CDR2 YYNGEE. This CDR3 spans 14 amino acids.

V is TRBV24-1 and J is TRBJ2-2, with TRBD1 as a possible D gene (7 bases). The germline V and J ends were trimmed by 8 bases and 4 bases, with 16 bases remaining between them. Looked up from germline, CDR1 is KGHDR and CDR2 is SFDVKD. This CDR3 comprises 15 residues. The CDR3: CATMRDSKSTGELFF. As DNA, the CDR3 is TGTGCCACCATGCGGGACAGCAAAAGCACCGGGGAGCTGTTTTTT.

The V gene is TRBV5-1, the J gene TRBJ2-1; 8 bases match TRBD1. CDR3 size: 15 residues. V gave up 4 bases and J gave up 7 bases; unmatched junction bases: 10. Germline V gene sequence: CDR1 SGHRS, CDR2 YFSETQ. The CDR3 coding sequence is TGCGCCAGCAGCGCACAGGGGGGAGGCCGGAATGAGCAGTTCTTC. Protein sequence: CASSAQGGGRNEQFF.

This chain connects TRBV19 to TRBJ2-7; 10 positions match TRBD1. The CDR3 has 14 amino acids. The germline V gene has CDR1 LNHDA and CDR2 SQIVND (reference sequence). The trim removed 4 bases at V and 4 bases at J, leaving 4 bases unmatched. The CDR3 region has the DNA TGTGCCAGTAGTACCGGGACAGGGGCGTACGAGCAGTACTTC. Translating gives CASSTGTGAYEQYF.

The chain couples TRBV23-1 to TRBJ2-3; TRBD2 aligns across 10 bases. TRBV23-1 is given ORF status, its function remaining uncertain. This CDR3 has 18 amino acids. With V trimmed by 4 bases and J by 3 bases, 13 bases remained unmatched. The CDR3 region has the DNA TGCGCCAGCAGTCCGACGAGCGGGAGGGCCACTGAAACAGATACGCAGTATTTT. Encoded protein: CASSPTSGRATETDTQYF.

This clone was recorded once. The chain combines TRBV28 with TRBJ1-6; 7 bases fit TRBD1. Trimming cost V 7 bases and J 15 bases; bases outside gene matches: 12. Looked up from germline, CDR1 is MDHEN and CDR2 is SYDVKM. CDR3 length: 13 residues. The CDR3 spells CASTPDRTPRLHF. CDR3 DNA: TGTGCCAGCACCCCGGACAGGACACCGCGCCTCCACTTT.

This clone showed up just once. J is TRBJ2-7 and V is TRBV9, with 7 bases matching TRBD2. The V and J ends lost 0 bases and 5 bases, in that order; junction bases with no gene match: 5. The CDR3 sequence is 14 residues long. In germline, CDR1 is SGDLS, CDR2 YYNGEE. The CDR3 DNA reads TGTGCCAGCAGCGTAGGCGGGAGCGGCGACGAGCAGTACTTC. Amino acids: CASSVGGSGDEQYF.

The V call is TRBV18, the J call TRBJ1-5; a possible D gene is TRBD1 (5 bases). Germline V gene sequence: CDR1 KGHSH, CDR2 LQKENI. Between the trimmed V and J ends, which lost 4 bases and 5 bases, there was a span of 9 bases. The CDR3 runs 13 residues. The CDR3 loop is CASSRSGDQPQHF. CDR3 bases: TGTGCCAGCTCACGCTCGGGGGATCAGCCCCAGCATTTT.

The DNA for the CDR3 is TGTGCCAGCAGCGTCGGACAGGGAAACTATGGCTACACCTTC. Protein: CASSVGQGNYGYTF. The rearrangement uses TRBV5-5 and TRBJ1-2, with 8 bases fitting TRBD1. Trimming at V came to 4 bases and at J to 2 bases, leaving 4 bases not matched to a gene. The CDR3 extends over 14 amino acids. The germline gives CDR1 SGHKS, CDR2 YYEKEE (reference sequence).

The CDR3 spells CASSHRLAGGTGELFF. In nucleotides, the CDR3 is TGCGCCAGCAGCCACAGACTAGCGGGAGGGACCGGGGAGCTGTTTTTT. V usage is TRBV4-1 and J usage is TRBJ2-2, with 14 positions matching TRBD2. CDR3 length: 16 residues. With V trimmed by 3 bases and J by 5 bases, 2 bases remained unmatched. Germline V gene sequence: CDR1 MGHRA, CDR2 YSYEKL.

The V call is TRBV25-1, the J call TRBJ2-2; no clear D. The germline CDR1 and CDR2 sequences are MGHDK and SYGVNS. Trimming pared 7 bases from V and 4 bases from J, leaving 19 bases between. CDR3 length equals 16 residues. The CDR3 sequence: CASTTTTKEPTGELFF. CDR3 bases: TGTGCCAGCACAACAACAACTAAGGAGCCCACCGGGGAGCTGTTTTTT.

The chain links TRBV28 to TRBJ2-1, with 7 bases lining up with TRBD1. The CDR3 contains 22 residues. J gave up 0 bases and V 2 bases, and 22 bases lay outside the gene matches. Looked up from germline, CDR1 is MDHEN and CDR2 is SYDVKM. The CDR3 bases are TGTGCCAGCAGTTTACCGACCCGCCTTCCCACCGCAGGGGGAAGCTCCTACAATGAGCAGTTCTTC. This codes for CASSLPTRLPTAGGSSYNEQFF.

The rearrangement joins TRBV4-2 to TRBJ2-1; perhaps TRBD2 as D (6 bases). CDR1 is LGHNA and CDR2 is YNFKEQ in the germline V gene. The CDR3 has 12 residues. Between the trimmed V and J ends, which lost 0 bases and 14 bases, there was a span of 11 bases. CDR3 nucleotide sequence: TGTGCCAGCAGCCAAGATGGCGGGACGGAGTTCTTC. This sequence encodes CASSQDGGTEFF.

J is TRBJ2-3 and V is TRBV2; TRBD2 might be the D (5 bases). V gave up 3 bases and J gave up 0 bases, with 10 bases separating them. The length of the CDR3 is 15 residues. Germline-derived CDR1 and CDR2 are SNHLY and FYNNEI. CDR3 loop: CASSEEGSSTDTQYF. In nucleotides, the CDR3 is TGTGCCAGCAGTGAGGAAGGGAGCAGCACAGATACGCAGTATTTT.

The V call is TRBV2, the J call TRBJ1-5; D might be TRBD1 (5 bases). CDR3 length equals 16 residues. V was pared by 4 bases and J by 3 bases, with 16 bases between. CDR1 and CDR2 (germline): SNHLY, FYNNEI. The CDR3 is CASSAVDRGYNQPQHF. The DNA for the CDR3 is TGTGCCAGCAGTGCCGTAGACAGAGGCTACAATCAGCCCCAGCATTTT.

This chain joins TRBV7-9 and TRBJ2-3; 9 bases are a match to TRBD2. CDR1 SEHNR and CDR2 FQNEAQ come from the germline V gene (reference sequence). Germline trimming cut 5 bases from V and 3 bases from J; bases unmatched to any gene: 12. This CDR3 is built from 17 residues. The CDR3 DNA is TGTGCCAGCAGCCCCCAGAGAGGGCGGGAGGGAACAGATACGCAGTATTTT. As protein: CASSPQRGREGTDTQYF.

The V gene is TRBV28, the J gene TRBJ2-7; 10 positions match TRBD2. This CDR3 region has 16 residues. J gave up 3 bases and V 4 bases, and 9 bases lay outside the gene matches. Germline CDR1 reads MDHEN; CDR2 reads SYDVKM. DNA for the CDR3: TGTGCCAGCAGTTCCGGACTAGCGGATAGGTTCTACGAGCAGTACTTC. Translated, it gives CASSSGLADRFYEQYF.

V is TRBV7-9 and J is TRBJ1-1; the D gene is possibly TRBD1 (5 bases). V lost 5 bases to trimming and J lost 1 base, with 8 bases between them. Germline CDR1 is SEHNR and CDR2 is FQNEAQ (reference sequence). CDR3 length: 13 residues. The CDR3: CASSTTGNTEAFF. The CDR3 bases are TGTGCCAGCAGCACTACAGGGAACACTGAAGCTTTCTTT.

The genes are TRBV7-9 and TRBJ1-1; 7 bases align to TRBD1. The CDR3 has 15 amino acids. V gave up 2 bases and J gave up 2 bases; unmatched junction bases: 5. Germline loops: CDR1 SEHNR, CDR2 FQNEAQ (reference sequence). The CDR3 nucleotides are TGTGCCAGCAGCTTACCCCAGGGGGGAAACACTGAAGCTTTCTTT. Amino acid sequence: CASSLPQGGNTEAFF. Combining the CDR3 with reference TRBV7-9 and TRBJ1-1 gives the whole variable domain DTGVSQNPRHKITKRGQNVTFRCDPISEHNRLYWYRQTLGQGPEFLTYFQNEAQLEKSRLLSDRFSAERPKGSFSTLEIQRTEQGDSAMYLCASSLPQGGNTEAFFGQGTRLTVV.

V is TRBV7-3 and J is TRBJ1-5; D gene unclear. V lost 1 base, J lost 4 bases, and 20 bases lay in between. The CDR3 length is 18 residues. The germline V gene encodes CDR1 SGHTA and CDR2 FQGTGA. CDR3 amino acids: CASSLREVLGSGNQPQHF. The CDR3 DNA sequence: TGTGCCAGCAGCTTAAGGGAGGTTTTGGGATCGGGGAATCAGCCCCAGCATTTT.

V gene TRBV6-4 combines with J gene TRBJ2-3; 10 bases are shared with TRBD2. From germline, CDR1 is MRHNA and CDR2 SNTAGT. The CDR3 is made up of 15 amino acids. V lost 4 bases to trimming and J lost 0 bases; unmatched junction nucleotides: 1. This CDR3 reads CASSATSGSTDTQYF. For the CDR3, the DNA is TGTGCCAGCAGTGCGACTAGCGGGAGCACAGATACGCAGTATTTT.

This chain uses TRBV7-2 with TRBJ2-7; 9 bases match TRBD2. Germline V lookup: CDR1 SGHTA, CDR2 FQGNSA. This CDR3 has 14 residues. V was pared by 1 base and J by 3 bases, with 1 base of the junction left unmatched. The CDR3 is CASSLEREVYEQYF. DNA of the CDR3: TGTGCCAGCAGCTTAGAGCGGGAGGTCTACGAGCAGTACTTC.

J is TRBJ1-5 and V is TRBV5-1; D not resolved. CDR3 size: 14 residues. CDR1 and CDR2 (germline): SGHRS, YFSETQ. V was pared by 1 base and J by 4 bases, with 9 bases between. CDR3 residues: CASSLLGGNQPQHF. CDR3 sequence (DNA): TGCGCCAGCAGCTTGCTGGGAGGGAATCAGCCCCAGCATTTT. The full variable domain, completed using reference TRBV5-1 and TRBJ1-5, is KAGVTQTPRYLIKTRGQQVTLSCSPISGHRSVSWYQQTPGQGLQFLFEYFSETQRNKGNFPGRFSGRQFSNSRSEMNVSTLELGDSALYLCASSLLGGNQPQHFGDGTRLSIL.

This clone was detected once. The chain has TRBV7-9 and TRBJ1-4; 7 bases align to TRBD1. This CDR3 has 15 residues. CDR1 and CDR2 (germline): SEHNR, FQNEAQ (reference sequence). V dropped 1 base and J dropped 3; count of bases not matched to a gene: 2. In nucleotides, the CDR3 is TGTGCCAGCAGCTTAGGGGACAGCCCTAATGAAAAACTGTTTTTT. Residues: CASSLGDSPNEKLFF.

The genes are TRBV25-1 and TRBJ1-6; the D gene is possibly TRBD1 (5 bases). The CDR3 totals 12 residues. Germline CDR1 is MGHDK and CDR2 is SYGVNS. Trimming pared 7 bases from V and 7 bases from J, leaving 8 bases between. The CDR3 sequence: CASNKGNSPLHF. The CDR3 DNA reads TGTGCCAGCAACAAGGGGAATTCACCCCTCCACTTT.

The V call is TRBV5-1, the J call TRBJ2-5; 7 bases align to TRBD1. Germline assignment: CDR1 SGHRS and CDR2 YFSETQ. CDR3 length: 14 amino acids. V shed 4 bases and J 0 bases; nucleotides not matched to a gene: 3. CDR3 nucleotide sequence: TGCGCCAGCAGCCCGGGACAGAACCAAGAGACCCAGTACTTC. Protein: CASSPGQNQETQYF.

The chain joins TRBV4-2 to TRBJ1-4; D might be TRBD1 (5 bases). Trimming stripped 4 bases from V and 8 bases from J, with 20 bases between. The CDR3 length is 16 residues. Germline V gene sequence: CDR1 LGHNA, CDR2 YNFKEQ. CDR3 in DNA: TGTGCCAGCAGCCCAGGGCAGGGTGGGGTAGTCGAAAAACTGTTTTTT. This codes for CASSPGQGGVVEKLFF.

The V gene is TRBV4-2, the J gene TRBJ1-2; 7 bases line up with TRBD1. The trim removed 4 bases at V and 5 bases at J, leaving 13 bases unmatched. The CDR3 sequence is 16 residues long. Germline V lookup: CDR1 LGHNA, CDR2 YNFKEQ. CDR3 region: CASSPNSGQMSYGYTF. In DNA form, the CDR3 reads TGTGCCAGCAGCCCAAATTCGGGACAGATGAGTTATGGCTACACCTTC.